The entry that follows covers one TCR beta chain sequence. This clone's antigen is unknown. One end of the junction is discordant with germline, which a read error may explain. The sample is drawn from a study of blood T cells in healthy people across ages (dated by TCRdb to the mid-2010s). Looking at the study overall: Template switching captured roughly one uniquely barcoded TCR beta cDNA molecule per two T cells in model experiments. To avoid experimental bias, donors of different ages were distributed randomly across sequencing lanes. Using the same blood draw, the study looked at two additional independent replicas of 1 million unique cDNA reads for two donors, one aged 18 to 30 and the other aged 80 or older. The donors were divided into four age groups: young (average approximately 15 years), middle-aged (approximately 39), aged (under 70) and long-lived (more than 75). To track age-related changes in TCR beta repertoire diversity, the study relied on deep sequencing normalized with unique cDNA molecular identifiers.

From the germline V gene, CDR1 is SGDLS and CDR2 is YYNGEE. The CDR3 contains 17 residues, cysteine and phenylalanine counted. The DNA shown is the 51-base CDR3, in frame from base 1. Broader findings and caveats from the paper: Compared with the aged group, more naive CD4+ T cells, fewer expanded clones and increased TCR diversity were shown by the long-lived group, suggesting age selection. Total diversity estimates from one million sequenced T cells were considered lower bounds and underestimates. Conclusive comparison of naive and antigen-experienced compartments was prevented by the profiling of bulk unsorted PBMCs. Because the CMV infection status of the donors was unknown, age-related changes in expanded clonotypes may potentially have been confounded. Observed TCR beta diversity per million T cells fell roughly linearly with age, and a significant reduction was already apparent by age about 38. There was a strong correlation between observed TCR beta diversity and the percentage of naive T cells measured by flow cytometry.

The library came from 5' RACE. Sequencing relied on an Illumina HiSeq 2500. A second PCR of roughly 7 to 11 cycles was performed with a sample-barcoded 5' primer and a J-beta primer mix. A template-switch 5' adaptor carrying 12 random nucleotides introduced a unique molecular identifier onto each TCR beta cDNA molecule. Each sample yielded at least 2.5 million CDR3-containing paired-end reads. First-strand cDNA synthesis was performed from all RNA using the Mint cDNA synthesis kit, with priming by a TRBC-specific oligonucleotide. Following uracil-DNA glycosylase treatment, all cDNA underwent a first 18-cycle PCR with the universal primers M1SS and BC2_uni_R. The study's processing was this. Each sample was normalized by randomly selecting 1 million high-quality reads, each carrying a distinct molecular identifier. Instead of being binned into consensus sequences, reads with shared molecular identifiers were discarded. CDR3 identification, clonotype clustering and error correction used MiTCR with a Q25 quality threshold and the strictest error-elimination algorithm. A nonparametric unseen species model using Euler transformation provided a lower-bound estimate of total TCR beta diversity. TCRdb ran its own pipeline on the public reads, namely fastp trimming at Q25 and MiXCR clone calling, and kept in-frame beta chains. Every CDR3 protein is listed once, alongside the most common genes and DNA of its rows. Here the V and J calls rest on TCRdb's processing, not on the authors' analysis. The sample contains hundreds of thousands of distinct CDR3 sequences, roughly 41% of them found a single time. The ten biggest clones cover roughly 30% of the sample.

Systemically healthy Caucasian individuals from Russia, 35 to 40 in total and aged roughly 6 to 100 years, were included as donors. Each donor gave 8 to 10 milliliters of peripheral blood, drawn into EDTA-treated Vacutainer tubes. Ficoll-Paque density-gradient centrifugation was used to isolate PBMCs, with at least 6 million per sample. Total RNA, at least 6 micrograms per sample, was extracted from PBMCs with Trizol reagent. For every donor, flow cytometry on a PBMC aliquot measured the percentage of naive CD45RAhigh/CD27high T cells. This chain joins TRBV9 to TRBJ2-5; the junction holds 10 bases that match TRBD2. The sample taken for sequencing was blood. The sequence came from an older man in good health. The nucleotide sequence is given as TGCGCCAGCAGCCCTCAGGGGATTAGCGGGGGGTCCAATGAGCAGTACTTC. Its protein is CASSPQGISGGSNEQYF.